Presented here are 23 T cell receptor beta chains from one specimen sequenced in a study of blood T cell repertoires in COVID-19. Assay: immunoSEQ multiplex PCR; the TCRdb copy retains only in-frame clones and omits some. The sample consists of over 120,000 clones, 89% of them appearing once. The material sequenced was peripheral blood. The receptors were sampled from a human donor in a cohort sampled during active COVID-19.

The chain joins TRBV7-2 to TRBJ1-1; no reliable D call. The V gene's germline CDR1 is SGHTA and CDR2 FQGNSA. Trimming left V 1 base short and J 1 base short, with 7 bases between. The CDR3 consists of 14 residues. CDR3 in amino acids: CASSLDTGNTEAFF. In DNA form, the CDR3 reads TGTGCCAGCAGCTTAGATACCGGGAACACTGAAGCTTTCTTT.

The DNA for the CDR3 is TGTGCCAGCAGTATAGACGGGGATGAAAAACTGTTTTTT. Protein: CASSIDGDEKLFF. The chain employs TRBV27 and TRBJ1-4; D gene unclear. The length of the CDR3 is 13 residues. The germline V gene encodes CDR1 MNHEY and CDR2 SMNVEV (reference sequence). Trimming left V 5 bases short and J 6 bases short, with 10 bases between.

V usage is TRBV5-1 and J usage is TRBJ2-3; 7 bases match TRBD2. This CDR3 has 15 residues. Germline loops: CDR1 SGHRS, CDR2 YFSETQ. V gave up 3 bases and J gave up 0 bases; unmatched junction bases: 4. The DNA for the CDR3 is TGCGCCAGCAGCTCAAGCGGGGCTAGCACAGATACGCAGTATTTT. As protein: CASSSSGASTDTQYF.

This clone has just one count. The chain combines TRBV5-5 with TRBJ2-5; D might be TRBD2 (6 bases). The CDR3 extends over 15 amino acids. In germline, CDR1 is SGHKS, CDR2 YYEKEE (reference sequence). V was shortened by 2 bases and J by 1 base, with 12 bases between the two germline ends. CDR3 nucleotide sequence: TGTGCCAGCAGCTTAACGGGGGAAACCCAAGAGACCCAGTACTTC. This encodes CASSLTGETQETQYF.

J is TRBJ1-2 and V is TRBV2; tentative D call: TRBD1 (6 bases). CDR3 length: 16 amino acids. In germline, CDR1 is SNHLY, CDR2 FYNNEI. Trimming took off 7 bases at V and 4 bases at J, with 22 bases between the two ends. CDR3 nucleotides: TGTGCCAGCATGGAGATGCGGGGGGCAGTTTTCTATGGCTACACCTTC. Translation gives CASMEMRGAVFYGYTF. Full variable domain (outside the CDR3, taken from reference TRBV2 and TRBJ1-2): EPEVTQTPSHQVTQMGQEVILRCVPISNHLYFYWYRQILGQKVEFLVSFYNNEISEKSEIFDDQFSVERPDGSNFTLKIRSTKLEDSAMYFCASMEMRGAVFYGYTFGSGTRLTVV.

The table lists this clone with a count of one. V gene TRBV7-3 combines with J gene TRBJ2-3; a weak D match, TRBD2 (5 bases). The CDR3 loop spans 16 amino acids. The V end lost 1 base, the J end lost 0 bases, and 11 bases lay between the germline ends. In germline, CDR1 is SGHTA, CDR2 FQGTGA. The CDR3 region is CASSLIGPGSTDTQYF. The CDR3 DNA reads TGTGCCAGCAGCTTAATTGGGCCGGGGAGCACAGATACGCAGTATTTT.

The rearrangement joins TRBV18 to TRBJ2-7; 7 nucleotides match TRBD1. J gave up 3 bases and V 3 bases, and 5 bases lay outside the gene matches. The CDR3 is 14 residues long. Germline-derived CDR1 and CDR2 are KGHSH and LQKENI. The CDR3 protein is CASSPRQGHYEQYF. The CDR3 bases are TGTGCCAGCTCACCGCGACAGGGACACTACGAGCAGTACTTC.

This clone is a singleton in its sample. This sequence joins TRBV21-1 and TRBJ1-5. TRBV21-1 is a listed pseudogene. The CDR3 is made up of 11 amino acids. CDR3 sequence reads: CASSPAEPQHF. CDR3 coding DNA: TGTGCCAGCAGTCCGGCGGAGCCCCAGCATTTT.

This chain links TRBV6-6 with TRBJ2-7; D gene unclear. Germline-derived CDR1 and CDR2 are MNHNY and SVGAGI (reference sequence). V lost 0 bases and J lost 3, with 15 bases in between. CDR3 length: 16 residues. CDR3 loop: CASSYSLQRGIYEQYF. CDR3 DNA sequence: TGTGCCAGCAGTTACTCGTTACAACGAGGTATCTACGAGCAGTACTTC.

CDR3 loop: CASSIWGQLLPFSYNEQFF. Written as DNA, the CDR3 is TGTGCCAGTAGTATATGGGGACAGCTTCTACCCTTCTCCTACAATGAGCAGTTCTTC. J is TRBJ2-1 and V is TRBV19; 7 positions match TRBD1. Unmatched junction bases numbered 13, after V lost 2 bases and J lost 0 bases. There are 19 residues in the CDR3. Germline lookup yields CDR1 LNHDA and CDR2 SQIVND (reference sequence).

The rearrangement joins TRBV5-5 to TRBJ1-4, with TRBD1 matching 7 bases. The V and J ends lost 4 bases and 4 bases, in that order; junction bases with no gene match: 7. CDR1 is SGHKS, CDR2 YYEKEE, per germline (reference sequence). This CDR3 comprises 15 residues. The CDR3 region is CASSPTGAGNEKLFF. The DNA for the CDR3 is TGTGCCAGCAGCCCTACAGGGGCAGGTAATGAAAAACTGTTTTTT.

V and J are TRBV18 and TRBJ1-5; D is ambiguous. Germline loops: CDR1 KGHSH, CDR2 LQKENI. The CDR3 runs to 12 residues. V was cut by 3 bases and J by 4 bases, with 4 bases left in between. CDR3 bases: TGTGCCAGCTCACCCGAGAATCAGCCCCAGCATTTT. This gives the protein CASSPENQPQHF. Drawing the rest from reference TRBV18 and TRBJ1-5, the complete variable domain is NAGVMQNPRHLVRRRGQEARLRCSPMKGHSHVYWYRQLPEEGLKFMVYLQKENIIDESGMPKERFSAEFPKEGPSILRIQQVVRGDSAAYFCASSPENQPQHFGDGTRLSIL.

This chain connects TRBV15 to TRBJ2-2, with TRBD1 as a possible D gene (6 bases). The germline V gene encodes CDR1 LNHNV and CDR2 YYDKDF (reference sequence). CDR3 length: 16 amino acids. V was clipped by 3 bases and J by 1 base, with 12 bases between them. The CDR3 loop is CATSRSRGRNTGELFF. The CDR3 bases are TGTGCCACCAGCAGGTCTAGGGGGAGGAACACCGGGGAGCTGTTTTTT.

This chain joins TRBV7-8 and TRBJ2-5; 7 bases match TRBD1. V was clipped by 5 bases and J by 5 bases; unmatched bases: 5. The CDR3 is 13 residues long. CDR1 is SGHVS, CDR2 FQNEAQ, per germline. Here the CDR3 reads CASSRQGGETQYF. The DNA of the CDR3 is TGTGCCAGCAGCCGACAGGGTGGGGAGACCCAGTACTTC.

The chain employs TRBV5-1 and TRBJ2-3; D unresolved. This CDR3 comprises 13 residues. V was pared by 2 bases and J by 5 bases, with 9 bases between. Germline assignment: CDR1 SGHRS and CDR2 YFSETQ. CDR3 region: CASSLSLRDTQYF. CDR3 coding DNA: TGCGCCAGCAGCTTAAGTCTACGAGATACGCAGTATTTT.

The chain combines TRBV27 with TRBJ1-4, with D possibly being TRBD1 (5 bases). Germline V CDR1 and CDR2: MNHEY, SMNVEV (reference sequence). There are 14 residues in the CDR3. V dropped 3 bases and J dropped 3 bases, with 8 bases sitting between them. DNA of the CDR3: TGTGCCAGCAGTTTTAGGGGATCTAATGAAAAACTGTTTTTT. This gives the protein CASSFRGSNEKLFF.

The gene calls are TRBV12-3 or TRBV12-4 and TRBJ1-2, with 11 bases lining up with TRBD1. J was trimmed by 4 bases and V by 6 bases; bases with no gene match: 1. The CDR3 totals 13 residues. The DNA for the CDR3 is TGTGCCAGCAGCGGACAGGGGGCCTATGGCTACACCTTC. It translates to CASSGQGAYGYTF.

Note on this clone: The same CDR3 also results from other DNA sequences found in this sample. The rearrangement uses TRBV10-1 and TRBJ2-7, with D perhaps TRBD2 (6 bases). Trimming removed 9 bases from V and 2 bases from J, with 11 bases in between. The V gene's germline CDR1 is WNHNN and CDR2 SYGVQD (reference sequence). The CDR3 runs 12 residues. The CDR3 here is CASGTGTYEQYF. The CDR3 coding sequence is TGCGCCAGTGGGACTGGGACCTACGAGCAGTACTTC.

This chain connects TRBV2 to TRBJ1-3, with D unresolved. The CDR3 runs 16 residues. Germline assignment: CDR1 SNHLY and CDR2 FYNNEI. V gave up 5 bases and J gave up 1 base, with 15 bases separating them. CDR3 sequence: CASSLNTGASGNTIYF. CDR3 DNA: TGTGCCAGCAGTCTAAATACGGGAGCATCTGGAAACACCATATATTTT. Using reference TRBV2 and TRBJ1-3 for the parts outside the CDR3, the full variable domain is EPEVTQTPSHQVTQMGQEVILRCVPISNHLYFYWYRQILGQKVEFLVSFYNNEISEKSEIFDDQFSVERPDGSNFTLKIRSTKLEDSAMYFCASSLNTGASGNTIYFGEGSWLTVV.

This clone is judged medium-sized (0.01 to 0.1%). V and J are TRBV7-6 and TRBJ2-1; TRBD2 matches at 11 bases. Germline V gene lookup returns CDR1 SGHVS and CDR2 FNYEAQ. The J segment lost 8 bases and the V segment lost 5 bases, leaving 8 bases of the junction unmatched. The CDR3 is 15 amino acids. The CDR3 sequence is CASSPPVGLADEQFF. The CDR3 DNA reads as TGTGCCAGCAGCCCCCCCGTGGGACTAGCGGATGAGCAGTTCTTC.

The V and J genes are TRBV2 and TRBJ2-7, with 8 bases lining up with TRBD1. From germline, CDR1 is SNHLY and CDR2 FYNNEI. The J segment lost 0 bases and the V segment lost 6 bases, leaving 7 bases of the junction unmatched. This CDR3 has 15 residues. The CDR3 protein is CASRPRTGSSYEQYF. In DNA form, the CDR3 reads TGTGCCAGCAGACCAAGGACAGGGAGCTCCTACGAGCAGTACTTC.

The chain employs TRBV7-2 and TRBJ2-3; 12 bases line up with TRBD2. The CDR3 extends over 18 amino acids. The germline V gene encodes CDR1 SGHTA and CDR2 FQGNSA. V gave up 0 bases and J gave up 2 bases; unmatched junction bases: 6. Here the CDR3 reads CASSLAPLAGGLTDTQYF. The CDR3 bases are TGTGCCAGCAGCTTAGCGCCACTAGCGGGGGGCCTCACAGATACGCAGTATTTT.

The chain combines TRBV5-4 with TRBJ2-7; 7 positions match TRBD2. Germline V gene lookup returns CDR1 SGHNT and CDR2 YYREEE (reference sequence). The CDR3 is 15 residues long. Germline trimming cut 4 bases from V and 2 bases from J; bases unmatched to any gene: 9. The DNA of the CDR3 is TGTGCCAGCAGCCGAAAGAGCGGGGCCACCTACGAGCAGTACTTC. As protein: CASSRKSGATYEQYF.